Below, 9 T cell receptor beta chains from the same sample are listed, as sequenced in a study of T-cell memory formation after mild COVID-19. A single record per CDR3 protein comes from TCRdb applying MiXCR to the 5' RACE reads. The repertoire holds about 560,000 distinct CDR3 sequences, with approximately 15% as singletons. Sequenced: PBMCs or a T cell subset sorted from them (not recorded which). These receptors were obtained from an adult woman who had mild COVID-19 (a few samples of this study predate the infection). Cell type and time point are not known.

The rearrangement links TRBV5-1 to TRBJ2-1; D might be TRBD1 (6 bases). The germline gives CDR1 SGHRS, CDR2 YFSETQ. CDR3 length: 15 amino acids. The V and J ends lost 0 bases and 5 bases respectively, with 12 bases between them. The CDR3 nucleotides are TGCGCCAGCAGCTTGGACTTCAGGGACAACAATGAGCAGTTCTTC. The encoded protein is CASSLDFRDNNEQFF.

The chain recombines TRBV27 with TRBJ2-7, with D possibly being TRBD2 (6 bases). The CDR3 has 13 residues. The V end lost 3 bases, the J end lost 5 bases, and 11 bases lay between the germline ends. Germline-derived CDR1 and CDR2 are MNHEY and SMNVEV (reference sequence). The CDR3 bases are TGTGCCAGCAGTTTCCGACCGGGGGACGAGCAGTACTTC. This sequence encodes CASSFRPGDEQYF.

This clonotype appeared a few times. The J gene is TRBJ2-3, the V gene TRBV7-6; 12 bases agree with TRBD2. The V gene's germline CDR1 is SGHVS and CDR2 FNYEAQ. This CDR3 spans 15 amino acids. The V and J ends lost 2 bases and 5 bases, in that order; junction bases with no gene match: 2. The CDR3, as DNA: TGTGCCAGCAGCTTACTGACTAGCGGGAGAGATACGCAGTATTTT. This codes for CASSLLTSGRDTQYF.

The rearrangement uses TRBV6-5 and TRBJ2-7; 14 bases align to TRBD2. In germline, CDR1 is MNHEY, CDR2 SVGAGI. The CDR3 runs to 21 residues. Trimming at V came to 0 bases and at J to 5 bases, leaving 18 bases not matched to a gene. CDR3 bases: TGTGCCAGCAGTTACTCGATGAGTCGACTAGCGGGAGGGCCTAACCGTCACGAGCAGTACTTC. Amino acids: CASSYSMSRLAGGPNRHEQYF.

The chain uses TRBV12-3 or TRBV12-4 and TRBJ2-3; 9 nucleotides agree with TRBD2. Trimming removed 5 bases from V and 1 base from J; junction bases left unmatched: 10. This CDR3 has 17 amino acids. CDR3 in amino acids: CASSPPNIAGGTDTQYF. DNA of the CDR3: TGTGCCAGCAGTCCACCAAACATAGCGGGGGGCACAGATACGCAGTATTTT.

This sequence joins TRBV9 and TRBJ2-7, with 9 bases fitting TRBD2. This CDR3 is 16 amino acids long. Germline V gene lookup returns CDR1 SGDLS and CDR2 YYNGEE. The junction had 8 bases not matched to a gene; V was cut back by 0 bases and J by 4 bases. CDR3 sequence: CASSVVLAGGPYEQYF. CDR3 sequence (DNA): TGTGCCAGCAGCGTAGTCCTTGCGGGAGGGCCTTACGAGCAGTACTTC.

This sequence joins TRBV29-1 and TRBJ2-3; D gene ambiguous. Germline assignment: CDR1 SQVTM and CDR2 ANQGSEA. This CDR3 is built from 12 residues. V lost 7 bases, J lost 5 bases, and 13 bases lay in between. The CDR3 DNA sequence: TGCAGCGCTCCAACGACGGGAGATACGCAGTATTTT. Translating it yields CSAPTTGDTQYF.

This chain uses TRBV5-1 with TRBJ2-3; 14 bases are shared with TRBD2. The CDR3 contains 16 residues. Unmatched junction bases numbered 5, after V lost 4 bases and J lost 4 bases. CDR1 and CDR2 from the germline V gene are SGHRS and YFSETQ. CDR3 DNA sequence: TGCGCCAGCAGCGCGGGACTAGCGGGAGCTCCAGATACGCAGTATTTT. The encoded protein is CASSAGLAGAPDTQYF.

This clonotype was detected a few times. The genes are TRBV19 and TRBJ2-3; TRBD1 is a possible D gene (5 bases). V was shortened by 3 bases and J by 3 bases, with 16 bases between the two germline ends. Germline lookup yields CDR1 LNHDA and CDR2 SQIVND (reference sequence). CDR3 size: 16 residues. CDR3 bases: TGTGCCAGTAGTATCCCAGGGCTCCAGGGAACAGATACGCAGTATTTT. As protein: CASSIPGLQGTDTQYF.